This record covers a single T cell receptor (beta chain). This entry belongs to a study of cytomegalovirus exposure and HLA in healthy donors. It was with 60 Vbeta and 13 Jbeta primers that the PCR ran. Repertoires were generated with immunoSEQ multiplex PCR, while TCRdb's copy carries only in-frame clones and drops some. The table shows more than 90,000 clones, with approximately 80% occurring only once. CDR3 length: 16 residues. Trimming cost V 6 bases and J 0 bases; bases outside gene matches: 7. Germline V CDR1 and CDR2: ENHRY, SYGVKD. The receptor comes from a woman in her thirties or forties in good health and CMV-seronegative. The V gene is TRBV10-3, the J gene TRBJ2-3, with TRBD2 matching 9 bases. The sample consisted of PBMCs. The CDR3 DNA sequence: TGTGCCATCAGCTTACTAGCGGGCTCTAGCACAGATACGCAGTATTTT. Its translation: CAISLLAGSSTDTQYF.